Listed here are 32 T cell receptor beta chains from one sample, sequenced in a study of radiotherapy plus CTLA-4 blockade in lung cancer. Here immunoSEQ multiplex PCR was the method, and the copy in TCRdb shows in-frame clones only, minus some. The sample includes over 60,000 clones, roughly 91% of them seen just once. The sequenced sample was peripheral blood, obtained from a patient treated with radiotherapy plus ipilimumab. The receptors derive from a human donor with non-small cell lung cancer that progressed on radiotherapy plus ipilimumab.

The rearrangement uses TRBV10-3 and TRBJ2-3, with 13 bases identical to TRBD2. V shed 0 bases and J 13 bases; nucleotides not matched to a gene: 16. This CDR3 spans 18 amino acids. Germline assignment: CDR1 ENHRY and CDR2 SYGVKD. CDR3 nucleotide sequence: TGTGCCATCAGTGAGTCAAGGACTAGCGGGAGAGGCAGATACGCCGAGTATTTT. It yields the protein CAISESRTSGRGRYAEYF.

The gene calls are TRBV9 and TRBJ2-1; maybe TRBD2 (5 bases). Germline values: CDR1 SGDLS, CDR2 YYNGEE. V shed 2 bases and J shed 6 bases, with 15 bases lying between them. CDR3 length equals 15 residues. This CDR3 is CASSVEGPGGNEQFF. The CDR3 region has the DNA TGTGCCAGCAGCGTCGAGGGCCCAGGTGGCAATGAGCAGTTCTTC.

The V gene is TRBV7-9, the J gene TRBJ1-3; 7 bases are shared with TRBD1. Germline lookup yields CDR1 SEHNR and CDR2 FQNEAQ (reference sequence). The CDR3 runs 15 residues. J was trimmed by 4 bases and V by 5 bases; bases with no gene match: 8. This CDR3 is CASSQGQSPGNTIYF. The CDR3 DNA reads as TGTGCCAGCAGCCAGGGACAGAGCCCAGGAAACACCATATATTTT.

The chain recombines TRBV27 with TRBJ2-7; 7 positions agree with TRBD1. This CDR3 region has 16 residues. Germline CDR1 and CDR2: MNHEY and SMNVEV (reference sequence). The V and J ends lost 0 bases and 2 bases, in that order; junction bases with no gene match: 7. DNA for the CDR3: TGTGCCAGCAGTTTATCGGGGACAGTCTACGCCTACGAGCAGTACTTC. The encoded protein is CASSLSGTVYAYEQYF.

This sequence joins TRBV5-1 and TRBJ2-4; 14 bases align to TRBD2. This CDR3 contains 18 residues. In germline, CDR1 is SGHRS, CDR2 YFSETQ. With 6 bases clipped from V and 1 base from J, the junction kept 9 bases outside the gene matches. The CDR3 loop reads CASTRLAGGPGAKNIQYF. The CDR3 coding sequence is TGCGCCAGCACCCGACTAGCGGGAGGGCCAGGGGCCAAAAACATTCAGTACTTC.

This chain uses TRBV10-2 with TRBJ2-1; 11 nucleotides align to TRBD2. The V gene end was trimmed by 8 bases and the J gene end by 7 bases; junction bases not matched to a gene: 10. Germline lookup yields CDR1 WSHSY and CDR2 SAAADI. This CDR3 has 15 amino acids. In DNA form, the CDR3 reads TGCGCCAGCCGCGTAGCGGGAGGGCCCCGAAATGAGCAGTTCTTC. The encoded protein is CASRVAGGPRNEQFF.

The chain uses TRBV5-6 and TRBJ2-1, with D perhaps matching TRBD1 (6 bases). Trimming cost V 3 bases and J 5 bases, with 9 bases left between them. Germline V gives CDR1 SGHDT, CDR2 YYEEEE. The CDR3 runs to 13 residues. CDR3 residues: CASSWDNNNEQFF. CDR3 sequence (DNA): TGTGCCAGCAGCTGGGACAATAACAATGAGCAGTTCTTC.

The chain employs TRBV20-1 and TRBJ1-1; D gene unclear. V was cut by 2 bases and J by 1 base, with 2 bases left in between. CDR1 and CDR2 (germline): DFQATT, SNEGSKA (reference sequence). The CDR3 sequence is 11 residues long. The CDR3 DNA is TGCAGTGCTAGATGGAACACTGAAGCTTTCTTT. Its translation: CSARWNTEAFF.

This CDR3 is CASSEALRTGGNTIYF. As DNA, the CDR3 is TGTGCCAGCAGTGAAGCGCTTCGGACAGGGGGGAACACCATATATTTT. The chain combines TRBV6-1 with TRBJ1-3; TRBD1 agrees at 10 bases. The germline V gene encodes CDR1 MNHNS and CDR2 SASEGT. The CDR3 runs 16 residues. Trimming took 0 bases from V and 7 from J; bases not matched to a gene: 6.

The chain recombines TRBV11-2 with TRBJ2-7; D gene unclear. This CDR3 comprises 11 residues. In germline, CDR1 is SGHAT, CDR2 FQNNGV. The V end was cut by 2 bases, the J end by 5 bases, with 4 bases between. The CDR3 nucleotides read TGTGCCAGCAGCTTAAACAACGAGCAGTACTTC. It specifies CASSLNNEQYF.

The V call is TRBV5-1, the J call TRBJ2-5; TRBD1 aligns across 8 bases. V lost 5 bases and J lost 4; bases outside the gene matches: 7. CDR3 length: 14 residues. In germline, CDR1 is SGHRS, CDR2 YFSETQ. CDR3: CASRAGGISETQYF. CDR3 bases: TGCGCCAGCAGGGCAGGGGGCATTTCAGAGACCCAGTACTTC.

With regard to this clone: Other DNA sequences of this sample code for an identical CDR3. The V and J genes are TRBV5-1 and TRBJ1-1; D might be TRBD1 (5 bases). Per germline, CDR1 SGHRS and CDR2 YFSETQ. The V end lost 4 bases, the J end lost 2 bases, and 9 bases lay between the germline ends. CDR3 length: 13 amino acids. In DNA, the CDR3 is TGCGCCAGCAGCGAAACAGGAAACACTGAAGCTTTCTTT. Protein: CASSETGNTEAFF.

The chain links TRBV13 to TRBJ2-1; D unresolved. The CDR3 is 14 residues long. V lost 5 bases, J lost 10 bases, and 18 bases lay in between. Per germline, CDR1 PRHDT and CDR2 FYEKMQ (reference sequence). The CDR3 protein is CASSNPPMTPEQFF. In DNA, the CDR3 is TGTGCCAGCAGCAACCCCCCTATGACGCCGGAGCAGTTCTTC.

This chain joins TRBV28 and TRBJ1-2; D is uncertain. CDR3 length: 14 residues. V shed 2 bases and J shed 3 bases, with 10 bases lying between them. Germline CDR1 is MDHEN and CDR2 is SYDVKM. CDR3 region: CASSLVAGYYGYTF. The DNA of the CDR3 is TGTGCCAGCAGTTTAGTGGCGGGGTACTATGGCTACACCTTC.

V and J are TRBV5-4 and TRBJ1-2, with a possible D match to TRBD1 (5 bases). This CDR3 comprises 13 residues. V lost 5 bases and J 6 bases, leaving 14 bases between the germline ends. The V gene's germline CDR1 is SGHNT and CDR2 YYREEE (reference sequence). This CDR3 reads CASRPQGTNGYTF. The CDR3 DNA follows: TGTGCCAGCAGGCCCCAGGGAACAAATGGCTACACCTTC. The complete variable domain, with remaining parts taken from reference TRBV5-4 and TRBJ1-2, reads ETGVTQSPTHLIKTRGQQVTLRCSSQSGHNTVSWYQQALGQGPQFIFQYYREEENGRGNFPPRFSGLQFPNYSSELNVNALELDDSALYLCASRPQGTNGYTFGSGTRLTVV.

The gene calls are TRBV7-3 and TRBJ2-1; D unresolved. From germline, CDR1 is SGHTA and CDR2 FQGTGA. CDR3 length: 14 amino acids. V lost 1 base and J 8 bases, leaving 12 bases between the germline ends. CDR3: CASSLMRRSDEQFF. In DNA, the CDR3 is TGTGCCAGCAGCTTAATGAGAAGGTCTGATGAGCAGTTCTTC.

The rearrangement links TRBV2 to TRBJ2-7; possible D gene TRBD2, 6 bases. This CDR3 is built from 15 residues. Germline lookup yields CDR1 SNHLY and CDR2 FYNNEI. V lost 5 bases, J lost 4 bases, and 18 bases lay in between. The CDR3 nucleotides are TGTGCCAGCAGTCCGGCGCGACTAGGGATTTACGAGCAGTACTTC. Translation gives CASSPARLGIYEQYF.

The CDR3 loop is CASIWLASGANNEQFF. CDR3 bases: TGTGCCAGCATCTGGCTGGCTAGCGGAGCCAACAATGAGCAGTTCTTC. The V and J genes are TRBV2 and TRBJ2-1; TRBD2 aligns across 7 bases. Unmatched junction bases numbered 14, after V lost 7 bases and J lost 5 bases. CDR3 size: 16 residues. Per germline, CDR1 SNHLY and CDR2 FYNNEI.

This chain links TRBV2 with TRBJ2-3; 9 bases are a match to TRBD2. Germline CDR1 is SNHLY and CDR2 is FYNNEI. V shed 6 bases, J shed 2 bases, and the junction held 12 bases outside the gene matches. The CDR3 is 17 amino acids. The CDR3 is CASRALQREAFTDTQYF. For the CDR3, the DNA is TGTGCCAGCAGAGCACTACAGCGGGAGGCGTTCACAGATACGCAGTATTTT.

The chain uses TRBV6-5 and TRBJ1-1; D not resolved. V was cut by 0 bases and J by 2 bases, with 7 bases left in between. CDR3 length: 14 residues. Germline V gene data show CDR1 as MNHEY and CDR2 as SVGAGI. The DNA for the CDR3 is TGTGCCAGCAGTTACTCTGCCAGAAACACTGAAGCTTTCTTT. Residues: CASSYSARNTEAFF.

This chain uses TRBV9 with TRBJ2-1; TRBD2 aligns across 8 bases. The junction had 10 bases not matched to a gene; V was cut back by 4 bases and J by 7 bases. From germline, CDR1 is SGDLS and CDR2 YYNGEE. This CDR3 is built from 15 residues. This CDR3 reads CASSPPSGGPNEQFF. The CDR3, as DNA: TGTGCCAGCAGCCCCCCGTCGGGAGGGCCGAATGAGCAGTTCTTC.

This chain uses TRBV9 with TRBJ2-1; 14 nucleotides align to TRBD2. Trimming removed 3 bases from V and 2 bases from J; junction bases left unmatched: 10. From germline, CDR1 is SGDLS and CDR2 YYNGEE. The CDR3 is made up of 19 amino acids. DNA of the CDR3: TGTGCCAGCAGCGGGGGACTAGCGGGAGCCGATACTACCTACAATGAGCAGTTCTTC. Translating gives CASSGGLAGADTTYNEQFF. The variable domain in full, completed from reference TRBV9 and TRBJ2-1, reads DSGVTQTPKHLITATGQRVTLRCSPRSGDLSVYWYQQSLDQGLQFLIQYYNGEERAKGNILERFSAQQFPDLHSELNLSSLELGDSALYFCASSGGLAGADTTYNEQFFGPGTRLTVL.

The CDR3 coding sequence is TGTGCCAGCTCTAGGAGCGGGGTTAGCTCCTACGAGCAGTACTTC. Translation: CASSRSGVSSYEQYF. The genes are TRBV7-2 and TRBJ2-7; TRBD2 matches 7 bases. This CDR3 is 15 amino acids long. CDR1 and CDR2 (germline): SGHTA, FQGNSA. V shed 8 bases and J 0 bases; nucleotides not matched to a gene: 10.

The rearrangement uses TRBV5-1 and TRBJ2-3, with D possibly TRBD1 on 6 matching bases. CDR3 length: 15 amino acids. Germline CDR1 is SGHRS and CDR2 is YFSETQ. V shed 1 base and J shed 2 bases, with 11 bases lying between them. CDR3 nucleotides: TGCGCCAGCAGCTTGTTGGGGGCGGTCACAGATACGCAGTATTTT. This translates into CASSLLGAVTDTQYF.

V gene TRBV11-1 combines with J gene TRBJ2-7, with D possibly TRBD2 on 6 matching bases. Germline V CDR1 and CDR2: SGHAT, FQDESV (reference sequence). Trimming cost V 4 bases and J 5 bases, with 15 bases left between them. The CDR3 consists of 14 residues. CDR3 in amino acids: CASSSMAGGNEQYF. CDR3 DNA: TGTGCCAGCAGCTCTATGGCTGGCGGGAACGAGCAGTACTTC.

The genes are TRBV27 and TRBJ2-1; 9 nucleotides align to TRBD2. Trimming took 2 bases from V and 4 from J; bases not matched to a gene: 6. The CDR3 is 16 amino acids. CDR1 is MNHEY, CDR2 SMNVEV, per germline (reference sequence). CDR3 nucleotide sequence: TGTGCCAGCAGTTTAGTAGGGACTAGCCAGTACAATGAGCAGTTCTTC. Protein product: CASSLVGTSQYNEQFF.

The chain employs TRBV27 and TRBJ2-4; D perhaps matches TRBD1 (5 bases). From germline, CDR1 is MNHEY and CDR2 SMNVEV (reference sequence). Trimming pared 4 bases from V and 8 bases from J, leaving 12 bases between. This CDR3 comprises 13 residues. CDR3 nucleotides: TGTGCCAGCAGTTCGACAGTCCTGGACATTCAGTACTTC. It translates to CASSSTVLDIQYF.

J is TRBJ2-5 and V is TRBV28; TRBD2 agrees at 8 bases. The J segment lost 5 bases and the V segment lost 3 bases, leaving 8 bases of the junction unmatched. Germline CDR1 is MDHEN and CDR2 is SYDVKM. The CDR3 is made up of 15 amino acids. CDR3 protein: CASSLFASGRETQYF. In DNA form, the CDR3 reads TGTGCCAGCAGTTTGTTCGCTAGCGGGCGCGAGACCCAGTACTTC.

The chain joins TRBV30 to TRBJ2-7; 7 positions match TRBD2. The J segment lost 7 bases and the V segment lost 3 bases, leaving 15 bases of the junction unmatched. The germline CDR1 and CDR2 sequences are GTSNPN and SVGIG (reference sequence). There are 15 residues in the CDR3. The CDR3 loop is CAWSGGIPLLGEQYF. For the CDR3, the DNA is TGTGCCTGGAGCGGGGGGATCCCGTTATTGGGGGAGCAGTACTTC.

The V gene is TRBV21-1, the J gene TRBJ1-1. TRBV21-1 is labeled a pseudogene. The CDR3 sequence is 14 residues long. The CDR3 sequence: CASFKGRDATEAFF. The CDR3 nucleotides read TGTGCCAGCTTCAAAGGGAGGGATGCGACTGAAGCTTTCTTT.

This chain links TRBV9 with TRBJ2-2; no reliable D call. The germline CDR1 and CDR2 sequences are SGDLS and YYNGEE. CDR3 length: 15 amino acids. The V end was cut by 0 bases, the J end by 5 bases, with 11 bases between. The CDR3 protein is CASSVEGSSTGELFF. The CDR3 bases are TGTGCCAGCAGCGTAGAAGGGTCCTCAACCGGGGAGCTGTTTTTT.

V and J are TRBV28 and TRBJ2-1; 7 positions match TRBD2. CDR1 MDHEN and CDR2 SYDVKM come from the germline V gene. With V trimmed by 1 base and J by 7 bases, 7 bases remained unmatched. The CDR3 is made up of 15 amino acids. The CDR3 region has the DNA TGTGCCAGCAGTTTATTCATGGGAGCGGGGAATGAGCAGTTCTTC. As protein: CASSLFMGAGNEQFF.